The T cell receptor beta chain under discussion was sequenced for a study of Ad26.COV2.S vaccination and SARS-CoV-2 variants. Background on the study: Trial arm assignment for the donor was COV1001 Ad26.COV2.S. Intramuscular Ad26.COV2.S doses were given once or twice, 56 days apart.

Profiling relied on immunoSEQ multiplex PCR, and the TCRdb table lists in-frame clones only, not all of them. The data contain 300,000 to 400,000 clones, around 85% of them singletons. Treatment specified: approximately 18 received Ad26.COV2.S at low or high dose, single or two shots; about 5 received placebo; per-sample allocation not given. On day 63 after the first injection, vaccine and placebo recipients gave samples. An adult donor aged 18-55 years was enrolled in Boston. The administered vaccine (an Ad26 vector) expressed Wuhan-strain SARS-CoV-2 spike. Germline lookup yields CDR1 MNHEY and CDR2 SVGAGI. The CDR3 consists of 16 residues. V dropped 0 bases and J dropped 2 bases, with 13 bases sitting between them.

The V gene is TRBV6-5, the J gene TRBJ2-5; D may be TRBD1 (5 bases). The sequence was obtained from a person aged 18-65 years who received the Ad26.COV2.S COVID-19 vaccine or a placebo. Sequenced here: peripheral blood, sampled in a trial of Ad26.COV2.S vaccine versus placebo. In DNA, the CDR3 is TGTGCCAGCAGTTACTCGGTCAGCGCAGGGCAAGAGACCCAGTACTTC. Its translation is CASSYSVSAGQETQYF.